Listed below are T cell receptor beta chains from one sample, sequenced in a study of blood T cells in healthy people across ages. MiXCR, applied by TCRdb to the 5' RACE reads, yields one record per CDR3 protein. The table lists some 1.4 million distinct CDR3 sequences, 35% to 45% of them singletons, with approximately 7.9% in the top ten. The sequenced sample was blood. The receptors shown here come from a woman between 18 and 29 years old in good health. Both conserved end residues are part of each CDR3. D genes are given only for firm matches. Clone size is not always given. Where it is, it says once, few, many or a class for expanded clones.

J gene: TRBJ2-1; V gene: TRBV2; D gene: TRBD2; clone size: .; CDR3 protein: CASSLLAAGARGEQFF; CDR3 DNA: TGTGCCAGTAGTCTCCTAGCGGCGGGAGCCCGGGGGGAGCAGTTCTTC
J gene: TRBJ2-7; V gene: TRBV2; D gene: .; clone size: .; CDR3 protein: CASSVSSYWAVPIDYEQYF; CDR3 DNA: TGTGCCAGCAGTGTAAGTTCATATTGGGCCGTGCCAATCGACTACGAGCAGTACTTC
J gene: TRBJ2-7; V gene: TRBV7-9; D gene: .; clone size: few; CDR3 protein: CASSLGGKNYEQYF; CDR3 DNA: TGTGCCAGCAGCTTAGGTGGGAAGAACTACGAGCAGTACTTC
J gene: TRBJ1-1; V gene: TRBV29-1; D gene: .; clone size: few; CDR3 protein: CSVVQKVAAEAFF; CDR3 DNA: TGCAGCGTTGTCCAAAAGGTGGCGGCTGAAGCTTTCTTT
J gene: TRBJ2-3; V gene: TRBV6-5; D gene: TRBD1; clone size: few; CDR3 protein: CASRPGGGLADTQYF; CDR3 DNA: TGTGCCAGCAGGCCAGGGGGCGGTTTAGCAGATACGCAGTATTTT
J gene: TRBJ2-7; V gene: TRBV20-1; D gene: TRBD2; clone size: many; CDR3 protein: CSAPGLAGDPPSYEQYF; CDR3 DNA: TGCAGTGCTCCCGGACTAGCGGGAGACCCTCCCTCCTACGAGCAGTACTTC
J gene: TRBJ2-7; V gene: TRBV27; D gene: .; clone size: few; CDR3 protein: CASSPPLVNEQYF; CDR3 DNA: TGTGCCAGCAGCCCTCCCCTGGTAAACGAGCAGTACTTC
J gene: TRBJ2-5; V gene: TRBV20-1; D gene: .; clone size: .; CDR3 protein: CSAQRSRQINQETQYF; CDR3 DNA: TGCAGTGCTCAAAGGTCGCGACAGATAAATCAAGAGACCCAGTACTTC
J gene: TRBJ2-1; V gene: TRBV11-2; D gene: TRBD2; clone size: .; CDR3 protein: CASSLITSGSLATEQFF; CDR3 DNA: TGTGCCAGCAGCTTAATAACTAGCGGGAGCCTGGCCACTGAGCAGTTCTTC
J gene: TRBJ2-3; V gene: TRBV5-1; D gene: TRBD1; clone size: .; CDR3 protein: CATKGASRGTDTQYF; CDR3 DNA: TGCGCCACAAAGGGGGCATCTAGGGGCACAGATACGCAGTATTTT
J gene: TRBJ2-5; V gene: TRBV12-5; D gene: .; clone size: .; CDR3 protein: CASGLGTVAETQYF; CDR3 DNA: TGTGCTAGTGGTTTGGGGACAGTTGCAGAGACCCAGTACTTC
J gene: TRBJ2-5; V gene: TRBV20-1; D gene: TRBD2; clone size: few; CDR3 protein: CSARARSGTVKETQYF; CDR3 DNA: TGCAGTGCTAGAGCTCGGAGCGGGACCGTTAAAGAGACCCAGTACTTC
J gene: TRBJ2-7; V gene: TRBV18; D gene: TRBD2; clone size: .; CDR3 protein: CASSREQRLYEQYF; CDR3 DNA: TGTGCCAGCTCGCGGGAGCAGCGGTTATACGAGCAGTACTTC
J gene: TRBJ2-1; V gene: TRBV9; D gene: TRBD2; clone size: few; CDR3 protein: CASSVETGGLKSSYNEQFF; CDR3 DNA: TGTGCCAGCAGCGTAGAAACGGGGGGGCTTAAGAGCTCCTACAATGAGCAGTTCTTC
J gene: TRBJ1-2; V gene: TRBV3-1; D gene: .; clone size: .; CDR3 protein: CASSQDSANYGYTF; CDR3 DNA: TGCGCCAGCAGCCAAGACAGCGCTAACTATGGCTACACCTTC
J gene: TRBJ2-7; V gene: TRBV5-1; D gene: .; clone size: few; CDR3 protein: CASSPGLSEQYF; CDR3 DNA: TGCGCCAGCAGCCCGGGACTCTCCGAGCAGTACTTC
J gene: TRBJ1-1; V gene: TRBV12-3/TRBV12-4; D gene: .; clone size: .; CDR3 protein: CASTLGMNTEAFF; CDR3 DNA: .
J gene: TRBJ1-1; V gene: TRBV6-5; D gene: .; clone size: .; CDR3 protein: CASSYGQESPNTEAFF; CDR3 DNA: TGTGCCAGCAGTTACGGGCAGGAGAGTCCGAACACTGAAGCTTTCTTT
J gene: TRBJ1-4; V gene: TRBV9; D gene: TRBD1; clone size: .; CDR3 protein: CASSVGDRGHEKLFF; CDR3 DNA: TGTGCCAGCAGCGTAGGGGACAGGGGCCATGAAAAACTGTTTTTT
J gene: TRBJ2-7; V gene: TRBV2; D gene: .; clone size: .; CDR3 protein: CASGRPNYEQYF; CDR3 DNA: TGTGCCAGCGGTCGGCCTAACTACGAGCAGTACTTC
J gene: TRBJ2-5; V gene: TRBV7-2; D gene: TRBD1; clone size: .; CDR3 protein: CAGKTGVVAETQYF; CDR3 DNA: TGTGCCGGCAAGACAGGGGTCGTCGCAGAGACCCAGTACTTC
J gene: TRBJ2-7; V gene: TRBV16; D gene: .; clone size: .; CDR3 protein: CASSQSLGYTYEQYF; CDR3 DNA: TGTGCCAGCAGCCAATCATTGGGATATACCTACGAGCAGTACTTC
J gene: TRBJ2-7; V gene: TRBV2; D gene: TRBD1; clone size: few; CDR3 protein: CASIGTGSEQYF; CDR3 DNA: TGTGCCAGCATCGGGACAGGGTCCGAGCAGTACTTC
J gene: TRBJ2-1; V gene: TRBV5-1; D gene: TRBD2; clone size: .; CDR3 protein: CASSLAVAGEANEQFF; CDR3 DNA: TGCGCCAGCAGCTTGGCGGTAGCGGGAGAGGCCAATGAGCAGTTCTTC
J gene: TRBJ1-1; V gene: TRBV5-1; D gene: TRBD1; clone size: few; CDR3 protein: CASSTKQGGNTEAFF; CDR3 DNA: TGCGCCAGCAGCACAAAACAGGGGGGGAACACTGAAGCTTTCTTT
J gene: TRBJ2-1; V gene: TRBV20-1; D gene: .; clone size: .; CDR3 protein: CSARDQGLGYNEQFF; CDR3 DNA: TGCAGTGCTAGAGATCAGGGGTTGGGCTACAATGAGCAGTTCTTC
J gene: TRBJ1-2; V gene: TRBV20-1; D gene: .; clone size: few; CDR3 protein: CSARGSGQASTYGYTF; CDR3 DNA: TGCAGTGCTAGAGGGTCAGGCCAGGCTTCCACCTATGGCTACACCTTC
J gene: TRBJ2-5; V gene: TRBV18; D gene: .; clone size: .; CDR3 protein: CASSPPGRGSETQYF; CDR3 DNA: TGTGCCAGCTCACCACCGGGCCGAGGTTCGGAGACCCAGTACTTC
J gene: TRBJ2-3; V gene: TRBV13; D gene: .; clone size: once; CDR3 protein: CASSPGRPTDTQYF; CDR3 DNA: TGTGCCAGCAGCCCGGGGCGGCCCACAGATACGCAGTATTTT
J gene: TRBJ2-7; V gene: TRBV20-1; D gene: TRBD1; clone size: .; CDR3 protein: CSATPRDSIYEQYF; CDR3 DNA: TGCAGTGCTACCCCCCGGGACAGCATCTACGAGCAGTACTTC
J gene: TRBJ2-1; V gene: TRBV20-1; D gene: TRBD2; clone size: .; CDR3 protein: CSASRPGTSGWGNEQFF; CDR3 DNA: TGCAGTGCTTCCCGCCCCGGGACTAGCGGGTGGGGCAATGAGCAGTTCTTC
J gene: TRBJ1-3; V gene: TRBV7-9; D gene: .; clone size: .; CDR3 protein: CASSARQNSGNTIYF; CDR3 DNA: TGTGCCAGCAGCGCCCGACAGAACTCTGGAAACACCATATATTTT
J gene: TRBJ1-4; V gene: TRBV15; D gene: .; clone size: .; CDR3 protein: CATGGEKLFF; CDR3 DNA: TGTGCCACCGGGGGGGAAAAACTGTTTTTT
J gene: TRBJ1-4; V gene: TRBV7-9; D gene: .; clone size: .; CDR3 protein: CASSPRQGNGPNEKLFF; CDR3 DNA: TGTGCCAGCAGCCCCCGGCAGGGCAATGGCCCTAATGAAAAACTGTTTTTT
J gene: TRBJ2-5; V gene: TRBV20-1; D gene: .; clone size: .; CDR3 protein: CSAVPLGTQLETQYF; CDR3 DNA: TGCAGTGCTGTACCACTAGGAACGCAATTAGAGACCCAGTACTTC
J gene: TRBJ2-3; V gene: TRBV29-1; D gene: .; clone size: few; CDR3 protein: CSVEDRVPPNTQYF; CDR3 DNA: TGCAGCGTTGAAGATAGGGTCCCGCCGAATACGCAGTATTTT
J gene: TRBJ1-4; V gene: TRBV6-6; D gene: .; clone size: few; CDR3 protein: CASSYPGGEHEKLFF; CDR3 DNA: TGTGCCAGCAGTTACCCGGGGGGTGAGCATGAAAAACTGTTTTTT
J gene: TRBJ2-7; V gene: TRBV2; D gene: TRBD2; clone size: .; CDR3 protein: CASSEAESGGVDEQYF; CDR3 DNA: TGTGCCAGCAGTGAAGCGGAGAGCGGGGGGGTCGACGAGCAGTACTTC
J gene: TRBJ2-7; V gene: TRBV6-1; D gene: .; clone size: few; CDR3 protein: CASIGSEAYEQYF; CDR3 DNA: TGTGCCAGCATTGGATCAGAAGCCTACGAGCAGTACTTC
J gene: TRBJ2-3; V gene: TRBV11-2; D gene: .; clone size: .; CDR3 protein: CASSLLALLANTDTQYF; CDR3 DNA: TGTGCCAGCAGCTTACTAGCCCTACTCGCTAACACAGATACGCAGTATTTT
J gene: TRBJ2-1; V gene: TRBV12-3/TRBV12-4; D gene: TRBD2; clone size: once; CDR3 protein: CANSLRAGDYNEQFF; CDR3 DNA: TGTGCCAACAGTTTAAGGGCGGGAGACTACAATGAGCAGTTCTTC
J gene: TRBJ2-7; V gene: TRBV27; D gene: .; clone size: .; CDR3 protein: CASSLSGGQPYEQYF; CDR3 DNA: TGTGCCAGCAGTTTATCGGGGGGACAGCCCTACGAGCAGTACTTC
J gene: TRBJ2-5; V gene: TRBV5-1; D gene: TRBD1; clone size: .; CDR3 protein: CASSQSRDRVLVQETQYF; CDR3 DNA: TGCGCCAGCAGCCAGTCCCGGGACAGGGTACTAGTCCAAGAGACCCAGTACTTC
J gene: TRBJ2-3; V gene: TRBV20-1; D gene: TRBD1; clone size: .; CDR3 protein: CSASRQGGTDTQYF; CDR3 DNA: TGCAGTGCTAGTAGACAGGGGGGCACAGATACGCAGTATTTT
J gene: TRBJ2-1; V gene: TRBV5-5; D gene: TRBD2; clone size: .; CDR3 protein: CASSLGTSGRANGQFF; CDR3 DNA: TGTGCCAGCAGCTTAGGGACTAGCGGGAGGGCCAATGGGCAGTTCTTC
J gene: TRBJ2-7; V gene: TRBV7-3; D gene: TRBD1; clone size: few; CDR3 protein: CASSWDRDSYEQYF; CDR3 DNA: TGTGCCAGCAGTTGGGACAGGGATTCCTACGAGCAGTACTTC
J gene: TRBJ2-1; V gene: TRBV20-1; D gene: .; clone size: .; CDR3 protein: CSARVDGGTSSYNEQFF; CDR3 DNA: TGCAGTGCTAGAGTGGACGGGGGCACAAGCTCCTACAATGAGCAGTTCTTC
J gene: TRBJ2-7; V gene: TRBV20-1; D gene: .; clone size: .; CDR3 protein: CSARDGTGRTYEQYF; CDR3 DNA: TGCAGTGCTAGAGATGGGACCGGAAGGACCTACGAGCAGTACTTC
J gene: TRBJ1-1; V gene: TRBV29-1; D gene: TRBD1; clone size: .; CDR3 protein: CSVGDRVYTEAFF; CDR3 DNA: TGCAGCGTTGGGGACAGGGTGTACACTGAAGCTTTCTTT
J gene: TRBJ2-2; V gene: TRBV2; D gene: .; clone size: .; CDR3 protein: CASRDYSTGELFF; CDR3 DNA: TGTGCCAGCAGGGACTACTCCACCGGGGAGCTGTTTTTT
J gene: TRBJ1-2; V gene: TRBV4-1; D gene: .; clone size: few; CDR3 protein: CASSQDSLYHPNGYTF; CDR3 DNA: TGCGCCAGCAGCCAAGATAGTTTATACCACCCCAACGGGTACACCTTC
J gene: TRBJ2-1; V gene: TRBV6-2/TRBV6-3; D gene: TRBD2; clone size: few; CDR3 protein: CASSYGLAGVNEQFF; CDR3 DNA: TGTGCCAGCAGTTACGGACTAGCGGGGGTCAATGAGCAGTTCTTC